The 26 T cell receptor beta chains in this list originate from one sample, sequenced in a study of regulatory T cells in long-lasting Graves disease. The time point: newly diagnosed GD, antithyroid drugs for less than 3 months. PBMCs were the source of the RNA used for TCR sequencing. HTBI primers from iRepertoire and Arm-PCR of CDR3 regions yielded the TCR beta libraries. MiXCR was run by TCRdb on the multiplex PCR reads, yielding one entry per CDR3 protein. The sample gives 360,000 or so distinct CDR3 sequences, 16% of which show up once; 20% to 25% is in the top ten. The data were also submitted as part of a second study, on T cells in Graves' hyperthyroidism and ophthalmopathy.

The sequenced sample was peripheral blood mononuclear cells (PBMCs), obtained at new diagnosis, from a patient treated with antithyroid drugs. These TCRs come from a young woman with Graves disease.

This clonotype has just a few counts. This chain connects TRBV6-9 to TRBJ2-5, with D perhaps assigned TRBD1 or TRBD2 (5 bases each). The V gene's germline CDR1 is MNHGY and CDR2 SVAAGI. Between the trimmed V and J ends, which lost 2 bases and 2 bases, there was a span of 12 bases. This CDR3 spans 15 amino acids. This CDR3 reads CASSYLGRPQETQYF. The DNA for the CDR3 is TGTGCCAGCAGTTATCTGGGACGCCCGCAAGAGACCCAGTACTTC.

This clonotype has at least ten counts. This chain links TRBV7-9 with TRBJ1-4; 7 nucleotides line up with TRBD1. The CDR3 totals 15 residues. J gave up 7 bases and V 5 bases, and 10 bases lay outside the gene matches. Germline V gene data show CDR1 as SEHNR and CDR2 as FQNEAQ (reference sequence). The CDR3 spells CASSRGQDSGEKLFF. The CDR3, as DNA: TGTGCCAGCAGCCGCGGACAGGACTCTGGTGAAAAACTGTTTTTT.

This clonotype has a count of ten or more. The rearrangement joins TRBV2 to TRBJ2-7; tentatively, D is TRBD2 (6 bases). This CDR3 has 13 residues. V dropped 5 bases and J dropped 1 base, with 9 bases sitting between them. CDR1 is SNHLY, CDR2 FYNNEI, per germline. The CDR3 sequence is CASSRDFSYEQYF. DNA for the CDR3: TGTGCCAGCAGTAGGGACTTTTCCTACGAGCAGTACTTC.

This clonotype has a count of ten or more. The gene calls are TRBV20-1 and TRBJ2-5, with 7 bases aligning to TRBD1. With V trimmed by 3 bases and J by 1 base, 5 bases remained unmatched. Germline CDR1 is DFQATT and CDR2 is SNEGSKA (reference sequence). This CDR3 contains 14 residues. CDR3 nucleotides: TGCAGTGCTAGCGAAAGGACAGGCCAAGAGACCCAGTACTTC. Its translation is CSASERTGQETQYF.

This clonotype was detected only a few times. The gene calls are TRBV15 and TRBJ1-5, with D perhaps matching TRBD1 (5 bases). From germline, CDR1 is LNHNV and CDR2 YYDKDF (reference sequence). CDR3 length equals 13 residues. V was cut by 4 bases and J by 7 bases, with 11 bases left in between. The CDR3 coding sequence is TGTGCCACCAGCATAGGGGTCAGCCAGCCCCAGCATTTT. Its protein product is CATSIGVSQPQHF.

This clonotype was recorded many times. The chain has TRBV3-1 and TRBJ2-5, with D possibly matching TRBD1 (5 bases). Germline V gene lookup returns CDR1 LGHDT and CDR2 YNNKEL (reference sequence). This CDR3 is 15 amino acids long. The germline V and J ends were trimmed by 0 bases and 5 bases, with 13 bases remaining between them. The CDR3: CASSQDGRQRETQYF. The CDR3 DNA reads TGTGCCAGCAGCCAAGATGGACGACAGAGGGAGACCCAGTACTTC.

The sample holds many counts of this clonotype. At one end, the junction sequence differs from germline, possibly due to a read error. This chain uses TRBV13 with TRBJ2-7, with 8 positions matching TRBD1. The CDR3 contains 15 residues. Germline loops: CDR1 PRHDT, CDR2 FYEKMQ (reference sequence). The CDR3 sequence is CASSLGQGTQYEQYF. The CDR3 DNA is TGTGCCAGCAGCCTAGGACAGGGAACTCAGTACGAGCAGTACTTC. Combining the CDR3 with reference TRBV13 and TRBJ2-7 gives the whole variable domain AAGVIQSPRHLIKEKRETATLKCYPIPRHDTVYWYQQGPGQDPQFLISFYEKMQSDKGSIPDRFSAQQFSDYHSELNMSSLELGDSALYFCASSLGQGTQYEQYFGPGTRLTVT.

Concerning this clonotype itself: Given a much more abundant clone one base away, this may be a read error. The chain uses TRBV28 and TRBJ2-4, with 7 positions matching TRBD1. Germline V gene data show CDR1 as MDHEN and CDR2 as SYDVKM. The CDR3 spans 15 residues. After removal of 11 bases from V and 9 bases from J, the junction contained 19 bases not matched to a gene. The CDR3 loop is CAGTLGPYRGGIQYF. The CDR3 DNA sequence: TGTGCCGGCACGTTAGGCCCGTACAGGGGTGGCATTCAGTACTTC.

This chain links TRBV15 with TRBJ2-7, with D perhaps assigned TRBD1 or TRBD2 (5 bases each). The CDR3 totals 13 residues. V was cut by 3 bases and J by 6 bases, with 12 bases left in between. The germline V gene has CDR1 LNHNV and CDR2 YYDKDF (reference sequence). The CDR3 loop reads CATSSRRGVEQYF. DNA of the CDR3: TGTGCCACCAGCAGCCGTCGAGGGGTCGAGCAGTACTTC.

This clonotype was found once. Being one base from a much bigger clone, this may be a read error. This chain links TRBV5-1 with TRBJ2-1, with D perhaps TRBD2 (6 bases). The CDR3 loop spans 14 amino acids. The germline V gene encodes CDR1 SGHRS and CDR2 YFSETQ. The chain's CDR3 is CASSHRGGDHDQFF. The CDR3 bases are TGCGCCAGCAGCCACCGAGGAGGGGACCATGACCAGTTCTTC.

This rearrangement joins TRBV10-3 to TRBJ1-3, with 7 bases that match TRBD1. The germline V gene has CDR1 ENHRY and CDR2 SYGVKD. This CDR3 has 13 amino acids. Losses at the gene ends were 10 bases for V and 4 bases for J; bases not matched to a gene: 7. The CDR3 region is CATTGVSGNTIYF. As DNA, the CDR3 is TGTGCCACAACAGGGGTCTCAGGAAACACCATATATTTT.

The rearrangement uses TRBV19 and TRBJ2-4; D is uncertain. The CDR3 totals 16 residues. Germline V CDR1 and CDR2: LNHDA, SQIVND (reference sequence). Trimming took 2 bases from V and 1 from J, leaving 12 bases between them. In nucleotides, the CDR3 is TGTGCCAGTAGTATAATCGCTGGTCTGGCCAAAAACATTCAGTACTTC. Translation gives CASSIIAGLAKNIQYF.

The sample holds many counts of this clonotype. The chain joins TRBV12-3 or TRBV12-4 to TRBJ1-2, with 7 bases aligning to TRBD1. V lost 7 bases to trimming and J lost 3 bases; unmatched junction nucleotides: 5. This CDR3 comprises 13 residues. CDR3 in amino acids: CASKKGADYGYTF. CDR3 bases: TGTGCCAGCAAGAAGGGGGCAGACTATGGCTACACCTTC.

This clonotype has a count of ten or more. This chain joins TRBV29-1 and TRBJ1-1, with 10 bases lining up with TRBD1. J lost 3 bases, V lost 5 bases, and 3 bases had no gene match. The CDR3 runs to 13 residues. Germline V gene sequence: CDR1 SQVTM, CDR2 ANQGSEA. CDR3 in amino acids: CSVRTGGDTEAFF. CDR3 nucleotides: TGCAGCGTTAGGACAGGGGGAGACACTGAAGCTTTCTTT.

This clonotype was counted between two and nine times. This chain links TRBV6-2 or TRBV6-3 with TRBJ2-7; D is unclear. Germline CDR1 and CDR2: MNHEY and SVGEGT. V gave up 2 bases and J gave up 0 bases, with 8 bases separating them. CDR3 length: 14 residues. In DNA, the CDR3 is TGTGCCAGCAGTTACGACTGGGCCTCCTACGAGCAGTACTTC. Translated: CASSYDWASYEQYF.

The gene calls are TRBV7-2 and TRBJ1-5; D perhaps matches TRBD1 (5 bases). The V end lost 5 bases, the J end lost 5 bases, and 13 bases lay between the germline ends. CDR3 length: 14 amino acids. Germline CDR1 is SGHTA and CDR2 is FQGNSA. The CDR3 DNA follows: TGTGCCAGCAGCCTTGGGGACGCCTATCAGCCCCAGCATTTT. Its protein product is CASSLGDAYQPQHF. The full variable domain, with the rest looked up from reference TRBV7-2 and TRBJ1-5, is GAGVSQSPSNKVTEKGKDVELRCDPISGHTALYWYRQSLGQGLEFLIYFQGNSAPDKSGLPSDRFSAERTGGSVSTLTIQRTQQEDSAVYLCASSLGDAYQPQHFGDGTRLSIL.

This clonotype has ten or more counts. The chain has TRBV3-1 and TRBJ2-1, with 7 bases fitting TRBD1. Germline V gene lookup returns CDR1 LGHDT and CDR2 YNNKEL (reference sequence). With 1 base clipped from V and 2 bases from J, the junction kept 14 bases outside the gene matches. This CDR3 region has 19 residues. CDR3 bases: TGTGCCAGCAGCCAAGCGGGTAGTTGGGACAGCACCCCCTACAATGAGCAGTTCTTC. It encodes CASSQAGSWDSTPYNEQFF.

There are many counts of this clonotype. This sequence joins TRBV7-9 and TRBJ2-3; no definite D call. Germline loops: CDR1 SEHNR, CDR2 FQNEAQ (reference sequence). V shed 5 bases and J shed 2 bases, with 5 bases lying between them. This CDR3 region has 12 residues. The DNA of the CDR3 is TGTGCCAGCAGCACTCACACAGATACGCAGTATTTT. This codes for CASSTHTDTQYF.

Ten or more counts support this clonotype. This CDR3 reads CASSLMASIDEQFF. CDR3 sequence (DNA): TGTGCCAGCAGCTTAATGGCTAGTATAGATGAGCAGTTCTTC. The rearrangement joins TRBV7-9 to TRBJ2-1; D call uncertain. CDR1 and CDR2 (germline): SEHNR, FQNEAQ (reference sequence). The CDR3 has 14 amino acids. V lost 2 bases, J lost 8 bases, and 13 bases lay in between.

In this sample, this clonotype turned up many times. The chain carries TRBV2 and TRBJ2-1; 10 nucleotides agree with TRBD2. Germline CDR1 reads SNHLY; CDR2 reads FYNNEI. Unmatched junction bases numbered 21, after V lost 4 bases and J lost 9 bases. CDR3 length: 19 amino acids. The CDR3 loop is CASSGAFASGGPGRGEQFF. DNA of the CDR3: TGTGCCAGCAGTGGGGCGTTTGCTAGCGGGGGCCCCGGAAGGGGTGAGCAGTTCTTC.

This clonotype was found many times. The CDR3 region has the DNA TGTGCCAGCTCACTCCGGGACAGGGAGAACGAGCAGTACTTC. Translated: CASSLRDRENEQYF. V and J are TRBV18 and TRBJ2-7; 9 positions agree with TRBD1. Germline assignment: CDR1 KGHSH and CDR2 LQKENI. Trimming took 4 bases from V and 5 from J; bases not matched to a gene: 6. The CDR3 spans 14 residues.

This clonotype was counted a few times. The chain uses TRBV25-1 and TRBJ1-6, with TRBD1 identical over 7 bases. CDR1 and CDR2 (germline): MGHDK, SYGVNS. Trimming removed 3 bases from V and 9 bases from J; junction bases left unmatched: 5. The CDR3 runs to 14 residues. The CDR3 region is CASSDSQGVSPLHF. The DNA of the CDR3 is TGTGCCAGCAGTGACTCTCAGGGGGTTTCACCCCTCCACTTT.

This clonotype was counted at least ten times. This chain joins TRBV7-8 and TRBJ1-1, with no clear D. V was cut by 2 bases and J by 6 bases, with 7 bases left in between. The CDR3 is 12 residues long. The germline gives CDR1 SGHVS, CDR2 FQNEAQ. The CDR3 sequence is CASSLLDSEAFF. Written as DNA, the CDR3 is TGTGCCAGCAGCTTACTTGACTCTGAAGCTTTCTTT.

The V gene is TRBV2, the J gene TRBJ2-1; 14 nucleotides line up with TRBD2. CDR3 length: 16 residues. J was trimmed by 7 bases and V by 6 bases; bases with no gene match: 8. CDR1 and CDR2 from the germline V gene are SNHLY and FYNNEI. Written as DNA, the CDR3 is TGTGCCAGCAGGACTAGCGGGGGGGTCGGGTTGAATGAGCAGTTCTTC. As protein: CASRTSGGVGLNEQFF. Looking up the rest from reference TRBV2 and TRBJ2-1 gives the full variable domain: EPEVTQTPSHQVTQMGQEVILRCVPISNHLYFYWYRQILGQKVEFLVSFYNNEISEKSEIFDDQFSVERPDGSNFTLKIRSTKLEDSAMYFCASRTSGGVGLNEQFFGPGTRLTVL.

The sample holds many counts of this clonotype. The chain recombines TRBV18 with TRBJ1-5; D possibly corresponds to TRBD1 (6 bases). The CDR3 has 14 residues. The ends were cut back, 4 bases at V and 2 bases at J, with 9 bases in the middle. Germline V gene lookup returns CDR1 KGHSH and CDR2 LQKENI. CDR3 residues: CASSQAGGNQPQHF. The CDR3, as DNA: TGTGCCAGCTCACAGGCAGGGGGCAATCAGCCCCAGCATTTT.

This clonotype was recorded at least ten times. The chain couples TRBV5-8 to TRBJ2-3; 10 bases map to TRBD2. J gave up 4 bases and V 4 bases, and 9 bases lay outside the gene matches. The CDR3 runs to 16 residues. The germline CDR1 and CDR2 sequences are SGHTS and YDEGEE. For the CDR3, the DNA is TGTGCCAGCAGCCCAACCGGGACTAGCGTATCAGATACGCAGTATTTT. It specifies CASSPTGTSVSDTQYF.